This paragraph reports one T cell receptor (beta chain). Its antigen is unidentified. This record comes from a study of CD8 T cells in Susac syndrome. CD8+ and CD4+ T cells taken from blood had their TCR beta sequenced. Bulk CD8+ and CD4+ cells came from magnetic negative isolation; CD8+ TEMRA by FACS. In germline, CDR1 is SQVTM, CDR2 ANQGSEA. This CDR3 spans 14 amino acids. V lost 6 bases and J lost 3; bases outside the gene matches: 2. Study-level results: The study acknowledged a relatively small number of individuals in its TCR sequencing and HLA analysis.

With random hexamers, reverse transcription was performed on about 0.5 to 1 ug of RNA. The authors amplified TCR beta CDR3 across 54 Vbeta and 13 Jbeta using immunoSEQ multiplex PCR. MiXCR, applied by TCRdb to the immunoSEQ multiplex PCR reads, yields one record per CDR3 protein. The sample lists roughly 180,000 distinct CDR3 sequences, 90% to 95% occurring once. The sequencing sample was made of CD4+ T cells from PBMCs. This sequence joins TRBV29-1 and TRBJ2-3; 14 positions agree with TRBD2. The sequence was collected from a human donor with multiple sclerosis. Written as DNA, the CDR3 is TGCAGCGTGACTAGCGGGGGGGGAACAGATACGCAGTATTTT. Protein: CSVTSGGGTDTQYF.